This T cell receptor (beta chain) was observed in a study of OX40 agonist ivuxolimab in advanced cancers. Notes on the research overall: Ivuxolimab was an agonistic, fully human IgG2 monoclonal antibody directed against OX40 (CD134), a costimulatory receptor. Intravenous ivuxolimab was administered to patients every 2 weeks at six dose levels: 0.01, 0.1, 0.3, 1.5, 3 and 10 mg/kg. Of the approximately 50 dose-escalation patients, hepatocellular carcinoma was present in approximately 20, melanoma in some 15, renal cell carcinoma in 9 and head and neck cancer in 9. A male proportion of about 79% and a mean age of approximately 60 years, ranging from roughly 23 to 80, were recorded for the dose-escalation cohort. Prior anti-PD-1, anti-PD-L1 or anti-CTLA-4 therapy was permitted, and approximately 41% of dose-escalation patients had received checkpoint inhibitors. Partial responses occurred in three dose-escalation patients, of whom one had hepatocellular carcinoma and two had cutaneous melanoma. Peripheral TCRbeta sequencing aimed to test whether ivuxolimab altered TCR sequence diversity and caused clonal T-cell expansion. The paper describes the monotherapy dose-escalation part (N of about 47 patients) of the phase I trial of ivuxolimab. Here is what the overall study found, with its caveats: Partial responders in the 0.1-3.0 mg/kg groups had among the lowest normalized peripheral clonal expansion, especially among CD8+ T cells. At doses of 0.1 to 3.0 mg/kg, clonal expansion of both CD4+ and CD8+ blood T cells was observed from baseline to week 6. Which antigens the clonally expanded peripheral T cells were specific for was not determined. On average, CD8+ T cells showed more expanded clones than CD4+ T cells after ivuxolimab. Low levels of normalized T-cell clonal expansion were also seen in some patients who did not respond.

To sequence the TCRbeta CDR3 region, genomic DNA was isolated from the sorted cells. The immunoSEQ Assay was used for sequencing of TCRbeta CDR3 regions. TCRdb mirrors the immuneACCESS table, restricted to in-frame sequences. Some clones are absent from its copies; in checked studies, under half trace to an unresolved V gene, and the reason for the others is unknown. In this sample the table shows fewer than 85,000 clones, about 86% of which occur a single time. The top ten clones comprise roughly 0.75% of the sample. Patients with autoimmune disease history or receiving systemic immunosuppression were excluded from the trial. Peripheral blood for TCR sequencing was collected from all dose cohorts at baseline, on cycle 4 day 1, and on cycle 7 day 1. Samples came from an open-label, multicenter, first-in-human phase I dose-escalation trial of ivuxolimab. Adults with locally advanced or metastatic melanoma, renal cell carcinoma, hepatocellular carcinoma or head and neck squamous cell carcinoma were enrolled in the trial. CD4+ and CD8+ T cells were sorted separately from peripheral blood before TCR sequencing.

V loses 0 bases, J loses 1 base, and the germline ends lie 6 bases apart. From cysteine to phenylalanine, the CDR3 is 15 amino acids long. Kept here is only the CDR3 DNA, which spans 45 bases and is read in frame from base 1. The CDR1 and CDR2 encoded by the germline V gene are LGHNA and YSLEER. Remarks on this clone: The clone's antigen remains unknown. Per-nucleotide qualities are absent, and no much larger clonotype sits a single base away.

The sequence was obtained from an adult with an advanced solid tumor such as melanoma, head and neck, liver or kidney cancer. The sample in question was CD4+ or CD8+ T cells sorted from blood, obtained in a trial of the OX40 agonist ivuxolimab. The chain is made from TRBV4-3 and TRBJ2-2; TRBD2 is possibly the D segment (5 matching bases). The CDR3 in this case is CASSQDGLNTGELFF. In nucleotides, the sequence is TGCGCCAGCAGCCAAGATGGACTGAACACCGGGGAGCTGTTTTTT.